Listed below are T cell receptor beta chains from one sample, sequenced in a study of T cell responses to AZD1222 COVID-19 vaccine. Profiled with immunoSEQ multiplex PCR; TCRdb holds only in-frame clones, not every one. The sample comprises about 79,000 clones, just over 90% of which are singletons, and roughly 7% rests with the top ten. The material was peripheral blood, obtained on day 0 of MenACWY control vaccination. All receptors come from an adult in good health. The conserved cysteine and the conserved F or W are not part of the CDR3 here.

v_call: TRBV10-2
cdr3_aa: ASSERSNSPLH

v_call: TRBV7-9
cdr3_aa: ASSFLDEKLF

v_call: TRBV7-9
cdr3_aa: ASSLVGGVTQGSYNEQF

v_call: TRBV28
cdr3_aa: ASSRQGALIGNIQY

v_call: TRBV18
cdr3_aa: ASSRTLNTGELF

v_call: TRBV5-1
cdr3_aa: ASSLRGSTNTGELF

v_call: TRBV7-8
cdr3_aa: ASSLEGGGRQPQH

v_call: TRBV28
cdr3_aa: ASSFPKNTEAF

v_call: TRBV9
cdr3_aa: ASSVGSGILGPTDTQY

v_call: TRBV7-7
cdr3_aa: ASSLGSWVGETQY

v_call: TRBV6-2/TRBV6-3
cdr3_aa: ASSYPLTRTGNRETQY

v_call: TRBV7-3
cdr3_aa: ASSPLVRVGTDTQY

v_call: TRBV28
cdr3_aa: ASSFAGRLNQPQH

v_call: TRBV11-3
cdr3_aa: ASSPQPGANVLT

v_call: TRBV18
cdr3_aa: ASLQFTTDTQY

v_call: TRBV5-3
cdr3_aa: ARSLDRSMGSPLH

v_call: TRBV15
cdr3_aa: ATSNRDRGPTEAF

v_call: TRBV30
cdr3_aa: AWSVLVNTGELF

v_call: TRBV3-1/TRBV3-2
cdr3_aa: ASSQSWDEQF

v_call: TRBV24-1
cdr3_aa: ATSGPGTGLGNEQF

v_call: TRBV5-1
cdr3_aa: ASSLDFPGQGSSPLH

v_call: TRBV7-2
cdr3_aa: ASSGRDPNNSPLH

v_call: TRBV15
cdr3_aa: ATSPTDSPEAF

v_call: TRBV10-3
cdr3_aa: AISDGQSADTQY

v_call: TRBV3-1/TRBV3-2
cdr3_aa: ASSQFGLAPGELF

v_call: TRBV14
cdr3_aa: ASSETGRFYEQY

v_call: TRBV7-3
cdr3_aa: ASSLRTLGTGELF

v_call: TRBV9
cdr3_aa: ASSSGLAGGYNEQF

v_call: TRBV18
cdr3_aa: ASSAGTSYEQY

v_call: TRBV5-1
cdr3_aa: ASSLTQGLDEQY

v_call: TRBV3-1/TRBV3-2
cdr3_aa: ASSQGGEGNTIY

v_call: TRBV5-4
cdr3_aa: ASSLGGPGNTIY

v_call: TRBV3-1/TRBV3-2
cdr3_aa: ASSQDRSSGGVETQY

v_call: TRBV7-2
cdr3_aa: ASSPGTGGETQY

v_call: TRBV7-8
cdr3_aa: ASSPGLRMREKLF

v_call: TRBV4-1
cdr3_aa: ASSLAGTGKEKLF

v_call: TRBV7-2
cdr3_aa: ASSAGTGSYNEQF

v_call: TRBV14
cdr3_aa: ASSPLGTGNTGELF

v_call: TRBV19
cdr3_aa: ASSIGTSVYQETQY

v_call: TRBV6-2/TRBV6-3
cdr3_aa: ASSYRRDRGNYGYT

v_call: TRBV6-6
cdr3_aa: ASSYSDRGLEQY

v_call: TRBV30
cdr3_aa: AWSPRDEQY

v_call: TRBV6-5
cdr3_aa: ASSSVDLNQPQH